This T cell receptor (beta chain) was sequenced during a study of blood T cell repertoires in COVID-19. Study-level background: Samples taken during acute and convalescent COVID-19 were collected in the United States, Italy and Spain. Sources were T cells, B-cell-depleted T cells, or PBMCs; the material itself was cDNA or gDNA.

There are a few counts of this clone. V trimming: 10 bases; J trimming: 3 bases; junction bases outside the gene matches: 11. Looked up from germline, CDR1 is MNHEY and CDR2 is SVGAGI. CDR3 length equals 14 residues. The table came from immunoSEQ multiplex PCR; TCRdb's copy has only in-frame clones and leaves some out. Of 150,000 to 200,000 clones listed, 88% are singletons. Sequenced material: peripheral blood. This TCR came from a middle-aged man with active or convalescent COVID-19. The chain carries TRBV6-5 and TRBJ2-7; TRBD1 agrees at 8 bases. Here the CDR3 reads CATHDRGEVYEQYF. DNA of the CDR3: TGTGCCACCCACGACAGGGGAGAGGTCTACGAGCAGTACTTC.